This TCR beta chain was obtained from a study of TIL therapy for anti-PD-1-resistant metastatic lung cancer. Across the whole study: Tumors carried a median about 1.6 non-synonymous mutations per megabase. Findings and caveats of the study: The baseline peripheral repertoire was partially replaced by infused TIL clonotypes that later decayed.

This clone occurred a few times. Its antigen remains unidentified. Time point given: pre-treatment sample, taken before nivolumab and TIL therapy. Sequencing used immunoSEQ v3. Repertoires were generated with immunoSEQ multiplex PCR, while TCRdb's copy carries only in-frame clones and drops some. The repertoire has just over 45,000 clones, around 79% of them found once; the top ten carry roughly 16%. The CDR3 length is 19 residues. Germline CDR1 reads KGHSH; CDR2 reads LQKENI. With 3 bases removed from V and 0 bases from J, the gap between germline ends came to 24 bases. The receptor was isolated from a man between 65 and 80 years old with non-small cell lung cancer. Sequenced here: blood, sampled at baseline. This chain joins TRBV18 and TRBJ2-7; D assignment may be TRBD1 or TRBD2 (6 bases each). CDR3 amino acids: CASSPVRGPTGTSSYEQYF. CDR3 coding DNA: TGTGCCAGCTCACCGGTGCGGGGACCAACAGGGACTTCCTCCTACGAGCAGTACTTC.